The text below deals with one T cell receptor (beta chain). This sample stems from a study of blood T cell repertoires in COVID-19. Per the original methods: Cell counts per sample came from amplifying reference gene primers. Sequencing was performed with immunoSEQ multiplex PCR; in TCRdb, only in-frame clones are kept and a portion is missing. D and trimming come from the DNA, and the V and J calls and clone size come from that table. The table lists 130,000 or so clones, 85% to 90% of them singletons. Germline V lookup: CDR1 SGHRS, CDR2 YFSETQ. The CDR3 is made up of 17 amino acids. Deletions cut 0 bases from V and 5 bases from J, with 19 bases between.

The sequenced sample consisted of peripheral blood. This sequence joins TRBV5-1 and TRBJ2-3; possibly TRBD2 for D (6 bases). This receptor was taken from a man aged 50-60 years with acute or convalescent COVID-19. CDR3 sequence (DNA): TGCGCCAGCAGCTTGGTAAAGGCCGGGACTCGACTAGATACGCAGTATTTT. Its protein is CASSLVKAGTRLDTQYF.